The TCR beta chain under discussion was sequenced for a study of cytomegalovirus exposure and HLA in healthy donors. The PCR contained 60 Vbeta and 13 Jbeta primers. Data came from immunoSEQ multiplex PCR; TCRdb stores just in-frame clones and leaves some out. The sample has around 220,000 clones; approximately 79% are singletons. CDR3 length equals 11 residues. Trimming took 8 bases from V and 4 from J, leaving 7 bases between them. Per the germline V gene, CDR1 is MDHEN and CDR2 is SYDVKM. The sample taken for sequencing was PBMCs. The sequence came from a man aged 18 to 30 in good health and CMV-seronegative. The V call is TRBV28, the J call TRBJ2-3, with no clear D. The CDR3, as DNA: TGTGCCAGCCTAAGTCCAGATACGCAGTATTTT. Translation: CASLSPDTQYF.